Each of the 11 T cell receptor beta chains below was sequenced from the same sample in a study of shared clonotypes between healthy human individuals. The protocol was immunoSEQ multiplex PCR, while the TCRdb copy is restricted to in-frame clones and leaves out a portion. This sample has roughly 2.6 million clones, with approximately 92% found just once. Sample: naive CD4+ T cells sorted from blood. Subset indicated: CD45RA+ positively selected. Receptor source: a man aged 18-30 years in good health.

The V and J genes are TRBV28 and TRBJ2-7, with D tentatively TRBD1 (7 bases). Germline V gene lookup returns CDR1 MDHEN and CDR2 SYDVKM. The ends were cut back, 3 bases at V and 11 bases at J, with 17 bases in the middle. This CDR3 has 13 amino acids. The CDR3 DNA sequence: TGTGCCAGCAGTTTGCCCAACAGGGGCGGGGAGTACTTC. As protein: CASSLPNRGGEYF.

This chain joins TRBV28 and TRBJ2-6, with D possibly matching TRBD2 (5 bases). The CDR3 runs to 15 residues. Germline-derived CDR1 and CDR2 are MDHEN and SYDVKM. Trimming cost V 5 bases and J 1 base, with 9 bases left between them. As DNA, the CDR3 is TGTGCCAGCAGTCGCCCGGGATCTGGGGCCAACGTCCTGACTTTC. Amino acid sequence: CASSRPGSGANVLTF.

The rearrangement joins TRBV20-1 to TRBJ2-1, with D hard to call. This CDR3 contains 10 residues. V lost 7 bases to trimming and J lost 7 bases, with 8 bases between them. Germline V gene sequence: CDR1 DFQATT, CDR2 SNEGSKA (reference sequence). CDR3 residues: CSGVGNEQFF. The CDR3 bases are TGCAGTGGTGTGGGTAATGAGCAGTTCTTC.

The chain employs TRBV5-1 and TRBJ1-1; D remains unclear. This CDR3 region has 16 residues. Between the trimmed V and J ends, which lost 0 bases and 1 base, there was a span of 13 bases. Germline CDR1 reads SGHRS; CDR2 reads YFSETQ. The CDR3 is CASSLVSGGRNTEAFF. In DNA, the CDR3 is TGCGCCAGCAGCTTGGTGTCAGGAGGCCGGAACACTGAAGCTTTCTTT.

A note on this clone: This specimen includes other DNA sequences encoding the same CDR3. This chain links TRBV9 with TRBJ1-1; D remains ambiguous. The germline V gene encodes CDR1 SGDLS and CDR2 YYNGEE. V gave up 0 bases and J gave up 1 base, with 7 bases separating them. CDR3 length equals 14 residues. The CDR3 DNA follows: TGTGCCAGCAGCGTAGGGGGAGAGAACACTGAAGCTTTCTTT. As protein: CASSVGGENTEAFF.

The V call is TRBV19, the J call TRBJ2-3, with TRBD1 as a possible D gene (5 bases). The V end lost 6 bases, the J end lost 3 bases, and 16 bases lay between the germline ends. Germline assignment: CDR1 LNHDA and CDR2 SQIVND (reference sequence). This CDR3 region has 15 residues. The CDR3 spells CASRGSPKGTDTQYF. DNA for the CDR3: TGTGCCAGTAGGGGCAGCCCCAAGGGGACAGATACGCAGTATTTT.

The chain recombines TRBV9 with TRBJ2-1; maybe TRBD2 (6 bases). The V end was cut by 0 bases, the J end by 4 bases, with 11 bases between. This CDR3 contains 15 residues. Germline assignment: CDR1 SGDLS and CDR2 YYNGEE. The CDR3 sequence is CASSVDSGEYNEQFF. DNA for the CDR3: TGTGCCAGCAGCGTAGATAGCGGAGAGTACAATGAGCAGTTCTTC.

This sequence joins TRBV30 and TRBJ1-2; no clear D gene. The V end was cut by 2 bases, the J end by 4 bases, with 17 bases between. In germline, CDR1 is GTSNPN, CDR2 SVGIG (reference sequence). The CDR3 has 15 amino acids. The CDR3 sequence is CAWSRPGSGGYGYTF. The CDR3 DNA sequence: TGTGCCTGGAGTCGTCCGGGCAGTGGAGGCTATGGCTACACCTTC.

This rearrangement joins TRBV19 to TRBJ1-5; possible D gene TRBD1, 6 bases. V was clipped by 3 bases and J by 1 base, with 25 bases between them. Germline-derived CDR1 and CDR2 are LNHDA and SQIVND (reference sequence). This CDR3 region has 20 residues. CDR3 sequence (DNA): TGTGCCAGTAGTATCAACCTCCGGGACAATGTGAAGGGAAGCAATCAGCCCCAGCATTTT. As protein: CASSINLRDNVKGSNQPQHF.

On this clone: Other DNA sequences of this sample code for an identical CDR3. The chain has TRBV6-1 and TRBJ1-2; D not certain. The germline CDR1 and CDR2 sequences are MNHNS and SASEGT. V gave up 0 bases and J gave up 5 bases, with 7 bases separating them. The CDR3 has 13 residues. CDR3 bases: TGTGCCAGCAGTGAAGCAGGAGGGTATGGCTACACCTTC. It is translated as CASSEAGGYGYTF.

The V and J genes are TRBV2 and TRBJ2-2; D uncertain. The length of the CDR3 is 15 residues. Germline assignment: CDR1 SNHLY and CDR2 FYNNEI. Trimming cost V 3 bases and J 4 bases, with 12 bases left between them. The DNA for the CDR3 is TGTGCCAGCAGTGATGACCGGCCGGGCACCGGGGAGCTGTTTTTT. Translated, it gives CASSDDRPGTGELFF.